Listed below are T cell receptor beta chains from one sample, sequenced in a study of monozygotic twins with inflammatory bowel disease. Each CDR3 protein gets one entry in TCRdb, which reprocessed the 5' RACE reads and gives no DNA. Found here are 350,000 to 550,000 distinct CDR3 sequences; the top ten clones hold 2% to 2.5%. Material: blood. All receptors come from a human donor with ulcerative colitis or Crohn's disease, or a healthy co-twin of an affected twin (not recorded which). Both conserved end residues are part of each CDR3.

v_gene,len,j_gene,CDR3aa
TRBV19,15,TRBJ1-1,CASTVLGSVNTEAFF
TRBV5-1,15,TRBJ2-2,CASSFGTQRGGELFF
TRBV6-1,14,TRBJ2-2,CASSVDGNTGELFF
TRBV29-1,14,TRBJ1-4,CSADPGGLGEKLFF
TRBV4-1,15,TRBJ2-7,CASSQERDRGHEQYF
TRBV13,16,TRBJ2-3,CASSLSRTGVTDTQYF
TRBV27,20,TRBJ2-1,CASSLGLAGGSFSSYNEQIF
TRBV27,15,TRBJ1-1,CASSHPTGSSTEAFF
TRBV11-2,15,TRBJ2-1,CASSGGGISYNEQFF
TRBV6-2/TRBV6-3,14,TRBJ2-1,CASTSRGLNNEQFF
TRBV28,15,TRBJ1-1,CASSSSRDGNTEAFF
TRBV6-1,16,TRBJ2-2,CASSAPGQGKTGELFF
TRBV5-4,12,TRBJ2-7,CASSSSGAEQYF
TRBV5-1,13,TRBJ2-7,CASSLASQLEQYF
TRBV5-1,14,TRBJ2-3,CASSLVPGTDTQYF
TRBV28,16,TRBJ2-1,CASSPLAGPEYNEQFF
TRBV6-1,14,TRBJ2-7,CASSEWDTDDEQYF
TRBV9,15,TRBJ2-3,CASNLGLATLDTQYF
TRBV4-3,13,TRBJ2-7,CASSQVRGYEQYF
TRBV6-5,13,TRBJ2-1,CASSYGANNEQFF
TRBV15,14,TRBJ2-3,CATSLRQGSDTQYF
TRBV9,13,TRBJ2-1,CASSVVQGNEQFF
TRBV18,16,TRBJ2-6,CASSSTGPPGANVLTF
TRBV7-2,15,TRBJ2-7,CASSLGTGLPYEQYF
TRBV9,18,TRBJ1-3,CASSVDSRAGYSGNTIYF
TRBV11-1,15,TRBJ1-4,CASSHGSGGAEKLFF
TRBV27,13,TRBJ1-1,CASSSVGRTEAFF
TRBV6-2/TRBV6-3,15,TRBJ2-7,CASRRGDQSSYEQYF
TRBV4-3,15,TRBJ1-6,CASSQGGQGVSPLHF
TRBV7-8,16,TRBJ2-1,CASSLVAAGVYNEQFF
TRBV5-6,15,TRBJ2-3,CASSFRTSLPDTQYF
TRBV12-3/TRBV12-4,15,TRBJ1-5,CASSPRGGRNQPQHF
TRBV4-1,14,TRBJ2-7,CASSQEASSYEQYF
TRBV20-1,11,TRBJ2-7,CSAGDSREQYF
TRBV5-1,13,TRBJ2-7,CASSLRQTHEQYF
TRBV10-3,14,TRBJ1-5,CAISESTGGQPQHF
TRBV12-3/TRBV12-4,12,TRBJ2-3,CASSLNPYTQYF
TRBV4-3,17,TRBJ2-1,CASSPGLAGEGIGEQFF
TRBV20-1,15,TRBJ2-1,CSARDRDRGYNEQFF
TRBV30,16,TRBJ2-3,CAWSTGLADGTDTQYF
TRBV7-3,15,TRBJ2-2,CASNSQPDSTGELFF
TRBV12-3/TRBV12-4,11,TRBJ1-1,CASSFYFQAFF
TRBV6-1,15,TRBJ1-5,CASRGGTGHNQPQHF
TRBV28,12,TRBJ2-2,CASSPPTGELFF
TRBV25-1,17,TRBJ1-4,CASSERDRGRVNEKLFF
TRBV5-1,15,TRBJ1-1,CASSLAQGLGTEAFF
TRBV27,14,TRBJ1-1,CASGRQGRGTEAFF
TRBV25-1,13,TRBJ1-2,CASSPPGRNGYTF
TRBV27,16,TRBJ2-2,CASGEIVSLNTGELFF
TRBV6-1,15,TRBJ1-6,CASRKERYYNSPLHF
TRBV18,16,TRBJ2-6,CASSPIPFSYDNVLTF
TRBV7-2,13,TRBJ1-5,CASSLSRDQPQHF
TRBV4-3,13,TRBJ2-7,CASSQERRYEQYF
TRBV3-1,15,TRBJ2-3,CASSRRTPSTDTQYF